The 18 T cell receptor beta chains below come from one sample, sequenced in a study of blood T cells in healthy people across ages. A sample-barcoded 5' primer and a J-beta primer mix were used in a second PCR of roughly 7 to 12 cycles. TCRdb processed the 5' RACE reads anew with MiXCR; each CDR3 protein has one entry. The table shows 500,000 to 700,000 distinct CDR3 sequences, with 25% to 35% occurring only once. The specimen sequenced was blood. The receptors here all came from a woman aged 80 or over in good health.

V gene TRBV20-1 combines with J gene TRBJ1-4, with D tentatively TRBD1 (6 bases). Trimming shortened V by 1 base and J by 0 bases, and 12 bases separated the two germline ends. The CDR3 extends over 16 amino acids. Germline values: CDR1 DFQATT, CDR2 SNEGSKA (reference sequence). DNA of the CDR3: TGCAGTGCTAGAGGGGGGGCCTCTGCAACTAATGAAAAACTGTTTTTT. Protein: CSARGGASATNEKLFF.

V usage is TRBV12-3 or TRBV12-4 and J usage is TRBJ1-4, with 8 positions matching TRBD1. This CDR3 is 15 amino acids long. After removal of 5 bases from V and 8 bases from J, the junction contained 10 bases not matched to a gene. The DNA for the CDR3 is TGTGCCAGCAGTCTACGGACAGGGATGGGGGAAAAACTGTTTTTT. Residues: CASSLRTGMGEKLFF.

The genes are TRBV4-1 and TRBJ2-5; tentative D call: TRBD2 (6 bases). V gave up 1 base and J gave up 1 base, with 13 bases separating them. The CDR3 is made up of 16 amino acids. Per germline, CDR1 MGHRA and CDR2 YSYEKL. The CDR3 DNA is TGCGCCAGCAGCCAAGCGGTGACGGGAGTCCAAGAGACCCAGTACTTC. Amino acids: CASSQAVTGVQETQYF.

This clonotype was observed at least ten times. V usage is TRBV24-1 and J usage is TRBJ2-1; D remains ambiguous. Germline CDR1 and CDR2: KGHDR and SFDVKD. V lost 2 bases and J lost 7, with 14 bases in between. The CDR3 is 15 amino acids. CDR3 residues: CATSDSKGLRNEQFF. The DNA of the CDR3 is TGTGCCACCAGTGATTCTAAGGGATTGAGGAATGAGCAGTTCTTC.

The rearrangement uses TRBV5-1 and TRBJ2-1; 9 bases are shared with TRBD2. From germline, CDR1 is SGHRS and CDR2 YFSETQ. The CDR3 loop spans 17 amino acids. V lost 1 base to trimming and J lost 4 bases; unmatched junction nucleotides: 9. This chain's CDR3 is CASSLIEPSGIYNEQFF. Here the CDR3 DNA reads TGCGCCAGCAGCTTGATCGAGCCTAGCGGGATATACAATGAGCAGTTCTTC. The whole variable domain, filled in from reference TRBV5-1 and TRBJ2-1, reads KAGVTQTPRYLIKTRGQQVTLSCSPISGHRSVSWYQQTPGQGLQFLFEYFSETQRNKGNFPGRFSGRQFSNSRSEMNVSTLELGDSALYLCASSLIEPSGIYNEQFFGPGTRLTVL.

This clonotype was detected ten times or more. The chain combines TRBV5-4 with TRBJ2-3, with D perhaps being TRBD1 or TRBD2 (5 bases each). The CDR3 sequence is 16 residues long. Germline V gene sequence: CDR1 SGHNT, CDR2 YYREEE (reference sequence). The V end was cut by 4 bases, the J end by 1 base, with 16 bases between. The CDR3 nucleotides are TGTGCCAGCAGCGGTTTGCCGGGGCGACGCACAGATACGCAGTATTTT. This sequence encodes CASSGLPGRRTDTQYF.

This clonotype was detected only a few times. CDR3 protein: CSARSTGNQPQHF. The CDR3 DNA sequence: TGCAGTGCTAGATCCACAGGGAATCAGCCCCAGCATTTT. The V call is TRBV20-1, the J call TRBJ1-5; D possibly corresponds to TRBD1 (6 bases). V dropped 2 bases and J dropped 4 bases, with 9 bases sitting between them. The CDR3 is 13 residues long. Germline values: CDR1 DFQATT, CDR2 SNEGSKA (reference sequence).

As for this clonotype: A junction boundary mismatches the germline segment, possibly from a read error. The rearrangement uses TRBV20-1 and TRBJ2-1, with TRBD1 as a possible D gene (6 bases). The CDR3 totals 16 residues. Germline CDR1 and CDR2: DFQATT and SNEGSKA (reference sequence). The CDR3 loop reads CSASGVHRARSNERFF. CDR3 DNA sequence: TGCAGTGCTAGCGGAGTTCACAGGGCCCGGAGCAATGAGCGGTTCTTC.

This clonotype was recorded a few times. Given a much more abundant clone one base away, this may be a read error. J is TRBJ2-6 and V is TRBV11-2; D tentatively fits TRBD1 or TRBD2 (6 bases each). Germline V lookup: CDR1 SGHAT, CDR2 FQNNGV. The CDR3 is made up of 17 amino acids. CDR3 sequence reads: CAGSPRWGASGANVLTF. In nucleotides, the CDR3 is TGTGCCGGCAGCCCCCGGTGGGGGGCTTCAGGGGCCAACGTCCTGACTTTC.

This clonotype was picked up many times. The V call is TRBV11-3, the J call TRBJ2-7; 8 nucleotides agree with TRBD1. This CDR3 comprises 14 residues. Germline CDR1 reads SGHNT; CDR2 reads YENEEA. The V and J ends lost 5 bases and 3 bases, in that order; junction bases with no gene match: 6. As DNA, the CDR3 is TGTGCCAGCAGCCCCGGCGGGACAGGCTACGAGCAGTACTTC. Translation: CASSPGGTGYEQYF.

This CDR3 is CSASKLGRYNEQFF. For the CDR3, the DNA is TGCAGTGCCTCCAAACTAGGGAGGTACAATGAGCAGTTCTTC. The chain joins TRBV20-1 to TRBJ2-1; D is perhaps TRBD2 (6 bases). CDR1 is DFQATT and CDR2 is SNEGSKA in the germline V gene (reference sequence). Trimming took 6 bases from V and 4 from J, leaving 16 bases between them. The CDR3 is 14 residues long.

This clonotype has a count of ten or more. The chain couples TRBV6-6 to TRBJ2-3; D not resolved. The germline V gene encodes CDR1 MNHNY and CDR2 SVGAGI (reference sequence). The V end lost 6 bases, the J end lost 3 bases, and 13 bases lay between the germline ends. There are 14 residues in the CDR3. CDR3 sequence reads: CASSRNLGTDTQYF. The CDR3 nucleotides read TGTGCCAGCAGCCGGAACCTGGGGACAGATACGCAGTATTTT.

The genes are TRBV28 and TRBJ2-3; 8 bases are a match to TRBD2. Per germline, CDR1 MDHEN and CDR2 SYDVKM. This CDR3 comprises 15 residues. V dropped 5 bases and J dropped 7; count of bases not matched to a gene: 11. This chain's CDR3 is CASSLTGTRANTQYF. The DNA for the CDR3 is TGTGCCAGCAGTCTCACCGGGACTAGAGCGAATACGCAGTATTTT.

This clonotype appeared many times. This chain links TRBV7-2 with TRBJ2-1, with TRBD1 identical over 7 bases. The length of the CDR3 is 17 residues. From germline, CDR1 is SGHTA and CDR2 FQGNSA. V dropped 6 bases and J dropped 1; count of bases not matched to a gene: 12. The CDR3 sequence: CASSYRAGTESYNEQFF. CDR3 DNA: TGTGCCAGCAGTTACCGGGCCGGGACAGAGTCCTACAATGAGCAGTTCTTC.

For this clonotype: A much larger clone differs by one base, so this may be a read error. The CDR3 protein is CASSLNVDEQYF. The CDR3, as DNA: TGTGCCAGCAGCTTAAATGTGGATGAGCAGTACTTC. The gene calls are TRBV7-3 and TRBJ2-7; D not resolved. CDR1 is SGHTA, CDR2 FQGTGA, per germline. The CDR3 totals 12 residues. V lost 1 base and J lost 7, with 8 bases in between.

This clonotype was detected only a few times. This could be a read error, since a much larger clone is one nucleotide away. The chain links TRBV7-2 to TRBJ2-1; 12 bases align to TRBD2. The CDR3 consists of 17 residues. Germline V gene data show CDR1 as SGHTA and CDR2 as FQGNSA. The CDR3 sequence: CASSSTSGGTTVNERFF. The CDR3, as DNA: TGTGCCAGCAGCTCTACTAGCGGGGGGACTACCGTGAATGAGCGGTTCTTC.

This clonotype was counted ten times or more. This chain uses TRBV6-5 with TRBJ2-1, with 8 bases matching TRBD1. Germline CDR1 MNHEY, CDR2 SVGAGI. The V gene end was trimmed by 7 bases and the J gene end by 6 bases; junction bases not matched to a gene: 2. This CDR3 has 12 residues. Here the CDR3 reads CASNGQGNEQFF. The CDR3 region has the DNA TGTGCCAGCAACGGACAGGGCAATGAGCAGTTCTTC.

This clonotype was seen only a few times. The rearrangement joins TRBV20-1 to TRBJ2-2; 9 bases line up with TRBD2. CDR1 and CDR2 from the germline V gene are DFQATT and SNEGSKA (reference sequence). This CDR3 region has 18 residues. V was pared by 0 bases and J by 0 bases, with 8 bases of the junction left unmatched. The CDR3 is CSARDLKRGVANTGELFF. The CDR3 coding sequence is TGCAGTGCTAGAGACCTTAAGCGGGGGGTTGCGAACACCGGGGAGCTGTTTTTT.